The 10 T cell receptor beta chains below come from one sample, sequenced in a study of blood T cell repertoires in COVID-19. Clones were sequenced by immunoSEQ multiplex PCR, and TCRdb holds only the in-frame ones, with some missing. Of under 250,000 clones in the sample, about four fifths are singletons; the top ten hold 8.5% to 10%. The specimen sequenced was peripheral blood. The receptors come from a man aged 40-50 years with active or convalescent COVID-19.

This chain joins TRBV5-1 and TRBJ2-7, with 10 bases matching TRBD1. Germline V CDR1 and CDR2: SGHRS, YFSETQ. V lost 3 bases to trimming and J lost 7 bases; unmatched junction nucleotides: 7. This CDR3 is 14 amino acids long. CDR3 sequence (DNA): TGCGCCAGCAGCTCCAGGGACAGGGGTGGTGAGCAGTACTTC. Its protein is CASSSRDRGGEQYF. The complete variable domain, with remaining parts taken from reference TRBV5-1 and TRBJ2-7, reads KAGVTQTPRYLIKTRGQQVTLSCSPISGHRSVSWYQQTPGQGLQFLFEYFSETQRNKGNFPGRFSGRQFSNSRSEMNVSTLELGDSALYLCASSSRDRGGEQYFGPGTRLTVT.

The chain couples TRBV7-9 to TRBJ1-1, with D perhaps matching TRBD1 (5 bases). The CDR3 length is 13 residues. V lost 3 bases and J 5 bases, leaving 10 bases between the germline ends. CDR1 and CDR2 from the germline V gene are SEHNR and FQNEAQ (reference sequence). DNA for the CDR3: TGTGCCAGCAGCTTTACAGGTGGAACTGAAGCTTTCTTT. Protein sequence: CASSFTGGTEAFF.

This clone was counted a single time. The gene calls are TRBV30 and TRBJ2-7; D is possibly TRBD2 (6 bases). Germline lookup yields CDR1 GTSNPN and CDR2 SVGIG (reference sequence). The CDR3 has 14 amino acids. The V and J ends lost 4 bases and 7 bases respectively, with 20 bases between them. This CDR3 reads CAWTRGRGVGEQYF. CDR3 nucleotides: TGTGCCTGGACCCGGGGCCGCGGGGTGGGGGAGCAGTACTTC.

This rearrangement joins TRBV30 to TRBJ2-5, with 9 bases lining up with TRBD1. Germline CDR1 and CDR2: GTSNPN and SVGIG (reference sequence). The V and J ends lost 3 bases and 5 bases, in that order; junction bases with no gene match: 13. The CDR3 spans 16 residues. CDR3 amino acids: CAWSVLTGGAKETQYF. In nucleotides, the CDR3 is TGTGCCTGGAGCGTACTAACAGGGGGCGCAAAGGAGACCCAGTACTTC.

The chain recombines TRBV29-1 with TRBJ1-2; perhaps TRBD1 as D (6 bases). CDR1 and CDR2 (germline): SQVTM, ANQGSEA. This CDR3 spans 12 amino acids. V was shortened by 6 bases and J by 2 bases, with 10 bases between the two germline ends. This CDR3 is CSVVDRNYGYTF. The CDR3 DNA reads as TGCAGCGTGGTAGACAGGAACTATGGCTACACCTTC.

The J gene is TRBJ1-1, the V gene TRBV5-1; possible D gene TRBD1, 5 bases. Germline CDR1 is SGHRS and CDR2 is YFSETQ. The CDR3 totals 15 residues. V was shortened by 4 bases and J by 1 base, with 14 bases between the two germline ends. CDR3 loop: CASSGSGTGNTEAFF. In DNA form, the CDR3 reads TGCGCCAGCAGCGGTAGCGGGACGGGGAACACTGAAGCTTTCTTT.

A single count supports this clone. V is TRBV19 and J is TRBJ2-5; TRBD1 agrees at 7 bases. This CDR3 has 14 amino acids. The germline V gene has CDR1 LNHDA and CDR2 SQIVND (reference sequence). V dropped 10 bases and J dropped 5; count of bases not matched to a gene: 13. CDR3 protein: CATTDRVQSETQYF. The CDR3 DNA reads as TGTGCCACCACCGACAGGGTCCAGAGCGAGACCCAGTACTTC. The full variable domain, completed using reference TRBV19 and TRBJ2-5, is DGGITQSPKYLFRKEGQNVTLSCEQNLNHDAMYWYRQDPGQGLRLIYYSQIVNDFQKGDIAEGYSVSREKKESFPLTVTSAQKNPTAFYLCATTDRVQSETQYFGPGTRLLVL.

V is TRBV14 and J is TRBJ2-1; 12 positions match TRBD2. The CDR3 covers 18 residues. V was clipped by 0 bases and J by 0 bases; unmatched bases: 3. Germline CDR1 and CDR2: SGHDN and FVKESK. The CDR3 DNA reads as TGTGCCAGCAGCCAAGAACGACTAGCGGGAGTCTCCTACAATGAGCAGTTCTTC. Protein product: CASSQERLAGVSYNEQFF.

The chain joins TRBV11-2 to TRBJ2-2; TRBD2 matches 8 bases. The CDR3 extends over 15 amino acids. V was pared by 5 bases and J by 1 base, with 3 bases of the junction left unmatched. The V gene's germline CDR1 is SGHAT and CDR2 FQNNGV. The CDR3 nucleotides read TGTGCCAGCAGCCTTAGCGGGGAGAACACCGGGGAGCTGTTTTTT. Protein product: CASSLSGENTGELFF. The full variable domain, its missing parts supplied by reference TRBV11-2 and TRBJ2-2, is EAGVAQSPRYKIIEKRQSVAFWCNPISGHATLYWYQQILGQGPKLLIQFQNNGVVDDSQLPKDRFSAERLKGVDSTLKIQPAKLEDSAVYLCASSLSGENTGELFFGEGSRLTVL.

The V gene is TRBV2, the J gene TRBJ1-2; D is undetermined. The CDR3 extends over 12 amino acids. V lost 4 bases, J lost 4 bases, and 7 bases lay in between. Germline values: CDR1 SNHLY, CDR2 FYNNEI. CDR3 sequence: CASSVAGYGYTF. CDR3 nucleotide sequence: TGTGCCAGCAGTGTGGCGGGCTATGGCTACACCTTC.